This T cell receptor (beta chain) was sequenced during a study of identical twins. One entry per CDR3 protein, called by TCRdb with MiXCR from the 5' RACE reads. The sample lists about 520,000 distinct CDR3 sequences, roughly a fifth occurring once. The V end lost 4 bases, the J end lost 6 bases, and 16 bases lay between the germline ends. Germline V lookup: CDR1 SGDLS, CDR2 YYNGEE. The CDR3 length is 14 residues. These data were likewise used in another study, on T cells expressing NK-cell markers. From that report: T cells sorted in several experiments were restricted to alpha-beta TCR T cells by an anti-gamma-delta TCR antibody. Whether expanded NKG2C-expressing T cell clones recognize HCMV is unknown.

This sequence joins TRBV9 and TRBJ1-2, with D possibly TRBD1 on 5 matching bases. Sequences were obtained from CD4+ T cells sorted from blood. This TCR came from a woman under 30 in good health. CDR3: CASSPWGPTHGYTF. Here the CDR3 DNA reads TGTGCCAGCAGCCCCTGGGGACCTACCCATGGCTACACCTTC.